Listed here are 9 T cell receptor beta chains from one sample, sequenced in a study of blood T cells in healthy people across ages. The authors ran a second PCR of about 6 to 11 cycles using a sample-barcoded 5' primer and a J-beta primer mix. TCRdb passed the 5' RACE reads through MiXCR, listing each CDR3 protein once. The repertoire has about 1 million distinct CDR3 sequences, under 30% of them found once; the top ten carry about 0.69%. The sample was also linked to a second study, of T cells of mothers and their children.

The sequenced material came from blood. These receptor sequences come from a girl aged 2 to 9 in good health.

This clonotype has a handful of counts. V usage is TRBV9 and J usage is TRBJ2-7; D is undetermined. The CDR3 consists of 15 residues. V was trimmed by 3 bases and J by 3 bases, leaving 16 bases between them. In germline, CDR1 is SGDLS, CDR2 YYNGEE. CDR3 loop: CASSALRNGDYEQYF. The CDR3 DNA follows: TGTGCCAGCAGCGCACTCCGTAATGGAGACTACGAGCAGTACTTC.

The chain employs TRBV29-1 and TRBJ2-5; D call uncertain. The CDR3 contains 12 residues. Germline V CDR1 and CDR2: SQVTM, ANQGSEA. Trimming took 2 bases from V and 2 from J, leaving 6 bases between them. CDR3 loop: CSVEKEQETQYF. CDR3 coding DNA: TGCAGCGTTGAAAAAGAACAAGAGACCCAGTACTTC.

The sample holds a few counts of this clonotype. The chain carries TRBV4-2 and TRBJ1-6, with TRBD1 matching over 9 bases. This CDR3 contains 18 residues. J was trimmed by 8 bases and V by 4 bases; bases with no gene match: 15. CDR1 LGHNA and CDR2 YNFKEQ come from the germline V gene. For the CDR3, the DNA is TGTGCCAGCAGCCGTTATCCCTTCAGGGACAGGGAAGATTCACCCCTCCACTTT. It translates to CASSRYPFRDREDSPLHF.

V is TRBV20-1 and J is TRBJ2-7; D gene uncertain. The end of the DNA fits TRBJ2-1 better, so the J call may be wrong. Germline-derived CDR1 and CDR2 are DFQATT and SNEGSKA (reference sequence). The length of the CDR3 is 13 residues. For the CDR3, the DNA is TGCAGTGCTGATTTCGGCCGGAACAATGAGCAGTTCTTC. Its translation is CSADFGRNNEQFF.

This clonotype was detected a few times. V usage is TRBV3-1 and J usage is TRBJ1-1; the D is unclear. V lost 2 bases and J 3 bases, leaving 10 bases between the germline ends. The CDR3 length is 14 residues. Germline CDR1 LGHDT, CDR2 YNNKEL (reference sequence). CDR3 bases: TGTGCCAGCAGCCAACTAGGTTCTGACACTGAAGCTTTCTTT. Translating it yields CASSQLGSDTEAFF.

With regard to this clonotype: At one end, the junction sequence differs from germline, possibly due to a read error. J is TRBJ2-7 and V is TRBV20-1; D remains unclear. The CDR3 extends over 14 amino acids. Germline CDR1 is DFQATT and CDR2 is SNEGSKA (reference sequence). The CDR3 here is CSARDPRKSYEQCF. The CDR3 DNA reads TGCAGTGCTAGAGATCCGCGGAAATCCTACGAGCAGTGCTTC.

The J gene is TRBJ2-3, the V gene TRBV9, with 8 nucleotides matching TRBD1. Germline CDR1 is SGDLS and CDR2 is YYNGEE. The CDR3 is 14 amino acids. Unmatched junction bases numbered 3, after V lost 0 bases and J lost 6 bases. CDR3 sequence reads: CASSVGTGLDTQYF. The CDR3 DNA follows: TGTGCCAGCAGCGTAGGGACAGGGTTGGATACGCAGTATTTT.

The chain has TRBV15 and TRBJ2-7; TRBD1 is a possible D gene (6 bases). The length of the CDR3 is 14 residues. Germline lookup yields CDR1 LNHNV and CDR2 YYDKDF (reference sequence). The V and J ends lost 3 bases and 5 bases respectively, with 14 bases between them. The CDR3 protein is CATSRKDSWNEQYF. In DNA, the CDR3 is TGTGCCACCAGCAGGAAGGACAGTTGGAACGAGCAGTACTTC.

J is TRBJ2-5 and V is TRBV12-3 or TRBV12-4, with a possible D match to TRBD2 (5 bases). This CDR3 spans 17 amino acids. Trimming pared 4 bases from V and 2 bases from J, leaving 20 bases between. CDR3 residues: CASSYPRGVAEQETQYF. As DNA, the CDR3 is TGTGCCAGCAGTTACCCACGGGGAGTGGCGGAACAAGAGACCCAGTACTTC.